This TCR beta chain was recorded in a study of identical twins. Through template switching, a universal primer site was introduced, and the cDNA contained unique molecular identifiers. One entry per CDR3 protein, called by TCRdb with MiXCR from the 5' RACE reads. The profile shows approximately 630,000 distinct CDR3 sequences, about 7.1% of them singletons. J gave up 4 bases and V 6 bases, and 6 bases lay outside the gene matches. In germline, CDR1 is SGHRS, CDR2 YFSETQ. CDR3 size: 14 residues. The sample was also reused in another study, on yellow fever vaccine responses in identical twins.

The sequence was collected from a woman younger than 30 in good health. Specimen: PBMCs. This chain connects TRBV5-1 to TRBJ2-5, with 10 bases identical to TRBD1. The DNA for the CDR3 is TGCGCCAGCACTGAGACAGGGGGCTTAGAGACCCAGTACTTC. Protein: CASTETGGLETQYF.